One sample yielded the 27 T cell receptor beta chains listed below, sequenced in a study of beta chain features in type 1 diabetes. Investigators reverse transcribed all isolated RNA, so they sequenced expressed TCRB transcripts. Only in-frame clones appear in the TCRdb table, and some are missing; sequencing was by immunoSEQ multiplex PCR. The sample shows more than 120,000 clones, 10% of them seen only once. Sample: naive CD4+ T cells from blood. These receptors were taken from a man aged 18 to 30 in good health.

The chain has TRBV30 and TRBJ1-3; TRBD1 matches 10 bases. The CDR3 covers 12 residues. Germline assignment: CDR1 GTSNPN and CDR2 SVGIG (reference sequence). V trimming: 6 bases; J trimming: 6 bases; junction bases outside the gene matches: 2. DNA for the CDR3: TGTGCCTGCGGACAGGGGGAAAACACCATATATTTT. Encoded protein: CACGQGENTIYF.

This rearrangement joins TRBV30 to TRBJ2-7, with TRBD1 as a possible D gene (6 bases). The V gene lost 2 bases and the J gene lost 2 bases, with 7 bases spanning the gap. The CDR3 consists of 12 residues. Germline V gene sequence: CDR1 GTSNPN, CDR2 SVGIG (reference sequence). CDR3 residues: CAWSQGPYEQYF. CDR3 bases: TGTGCCTGGAGTCAGGGGCCCTACGAGCAGTACTTC.

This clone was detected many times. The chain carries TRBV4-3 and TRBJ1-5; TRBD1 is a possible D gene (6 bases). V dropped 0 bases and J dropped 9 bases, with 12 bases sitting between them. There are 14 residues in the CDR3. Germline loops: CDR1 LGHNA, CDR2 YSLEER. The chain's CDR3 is CASSQDRGEGPQHF. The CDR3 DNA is TGCGCCAGCAGCCAAGACAGGGGAGAGGGGCCCCAGCATTTT.

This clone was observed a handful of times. The CDR3 DNA follows: TGTGCCTGGAGCGGGCGGGGCAATAATTCACCCCTCCACTTT. As protein: CAWSGRGNNSPLHF. The rearrangement joins TRBV30 to TRBJ1-6, with D tentatively TRBD1 (5 bases). CDR1 and CDR2 from the germline V gene are GTSNPN and SVGIG (reference sequence). Trimming took off 3 bases at V and 5 bases at J, with 11 bases between the two ends. The CDR3 is 14 amino acids.

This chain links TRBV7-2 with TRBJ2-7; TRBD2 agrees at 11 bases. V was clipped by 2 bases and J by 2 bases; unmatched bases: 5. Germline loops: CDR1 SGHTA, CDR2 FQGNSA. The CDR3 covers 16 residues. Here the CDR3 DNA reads TGTGCCAGCAGCTTAAGTCTAGCGGGGGGTACCTACGAGCAGTACTTC. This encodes CASSLSLAGGTYEQYF.

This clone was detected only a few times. For the CDR3, the DNA is TGTGCCAGCTCACCACCCTCAGGGTCCGGGGAGCTGTTTTTT. Protein product: CASSPPSGSGELFF. The chain uses TRBV18 and TRBJ2-2, with D perhaps TRBD1 (5 bases). This CDR3 has 14 residues. V lost 0 bases and J lost 6, with 8 bases in between. Germline assignment: CDR1 KGHSH and CDR2 LQKENI.

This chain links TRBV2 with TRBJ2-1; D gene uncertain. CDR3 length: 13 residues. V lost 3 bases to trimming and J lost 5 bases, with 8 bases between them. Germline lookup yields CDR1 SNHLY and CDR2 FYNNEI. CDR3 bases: TGTGCCAGCAGTGATCGGAGCCACAATGAGCAGTTCTTC. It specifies CASSDRSHNEQFF.

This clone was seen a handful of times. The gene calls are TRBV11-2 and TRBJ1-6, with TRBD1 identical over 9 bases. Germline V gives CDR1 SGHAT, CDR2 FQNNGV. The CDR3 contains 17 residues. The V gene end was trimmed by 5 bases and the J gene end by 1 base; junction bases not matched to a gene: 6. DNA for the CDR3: TGTGCCAGCAGCAGAGGGACAGGGAAATCCTATAATTCACCCCTCCACTTT. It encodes CASSRGTGKSYNSPLHF.

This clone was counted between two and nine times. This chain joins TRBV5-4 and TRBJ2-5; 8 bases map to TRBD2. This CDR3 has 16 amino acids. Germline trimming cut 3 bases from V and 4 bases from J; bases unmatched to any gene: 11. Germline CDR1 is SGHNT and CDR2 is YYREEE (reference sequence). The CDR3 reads CASSSSGWAAGETQYF. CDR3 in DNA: TGTGCCAGCAGCTCTAGCGGGTGGGCCGCGGGAGAGACCCAGTACTTC.

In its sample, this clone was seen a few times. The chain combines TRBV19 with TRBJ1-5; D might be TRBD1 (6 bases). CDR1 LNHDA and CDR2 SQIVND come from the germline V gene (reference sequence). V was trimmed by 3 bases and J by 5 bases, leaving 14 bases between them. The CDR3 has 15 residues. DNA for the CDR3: TGTGCCAGTAGTATTATGGGGGCAGGGGATCAGCCCCAGCATTTT. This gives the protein CASSIMGAGDQPQHF.

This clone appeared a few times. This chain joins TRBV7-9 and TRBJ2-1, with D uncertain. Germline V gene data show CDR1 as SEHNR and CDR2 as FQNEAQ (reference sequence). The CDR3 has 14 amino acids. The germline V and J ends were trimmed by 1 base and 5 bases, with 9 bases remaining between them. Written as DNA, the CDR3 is TGTGCCAGCAGCTTAGGGGCAAGCAACAATGAGCAGTTCTTC. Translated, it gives CASSLGASNNEQFF.

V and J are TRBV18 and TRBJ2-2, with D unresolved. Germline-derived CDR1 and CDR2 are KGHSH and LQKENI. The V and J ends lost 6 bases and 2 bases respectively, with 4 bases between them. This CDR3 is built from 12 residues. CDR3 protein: CASSPNTGELFF. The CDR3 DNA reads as TGTGCCAGCTCCCCTAACACCGGGGAGCTGTTTTTT.

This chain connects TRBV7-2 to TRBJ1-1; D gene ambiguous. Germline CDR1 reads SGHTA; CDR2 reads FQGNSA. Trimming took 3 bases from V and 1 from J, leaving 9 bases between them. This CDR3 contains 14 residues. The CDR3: CASSFSGTNTEAFF. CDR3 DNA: TGTGCCAGCAGCTTTTCAGGTACGAACACTGAAGCTTTCTTT.

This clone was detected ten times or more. The CDR3: CASSLEEQRRSSGANVLTF. Written as DNA, the CDR3 is TGTGCCAGCAGCTTAGAGGAGCAGCGGAGAAGCTCTGGGGCCAACGTCCTGACTTTC. The chain employs TRBV7-9 and TRBJ2-6; weak D call: TRBD2 (5 bases). CDR1 is SEHNR, CDR2 FQNEAQ, per germline (reference sequence). Trimming left V 1 base short and J 0 bases short, with 16 bases between. The CDR3 runs to 19 residues. Filled out from reference TRBV7-9 and TRBJ2-6, the complete variable domain reads DTGVSQNPRHKITKRGQNVTFRCDPISEHNRLYWYRQTLGQGPEFLTYFQNEAQLEKSRLLSDRFSAERPKGSFSTLEIQRTEQGDSAMYLCASSLEEQRRSSGANVLTFGAGSRLTVL.

The CDR3 protein is CASSQDRDYGYTF. The CDR3 DNA reads as TGTGCCAGCAGCCAGGACAGGGATTATGGCTACACCTTC. The chain combines TRBV7-8 with TRBJ1-2; 8 bases line up with TRBD1. Trimming removed 5 bases from V and 5 bases from J; junction bases left unmatched: 4. Germline CDR1 SGHVS, CDR2 FQNEAQ. The CDR3 is made up of 13 amino acids.

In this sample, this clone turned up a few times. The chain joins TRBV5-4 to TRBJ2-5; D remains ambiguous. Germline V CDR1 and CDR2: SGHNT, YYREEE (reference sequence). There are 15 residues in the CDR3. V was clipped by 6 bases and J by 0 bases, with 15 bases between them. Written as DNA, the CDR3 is TGTGCCAGCACCTACGGTCCCGAATACCAAGAGACCCAGTACTTC. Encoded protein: CASTYGPEYQETQYF.

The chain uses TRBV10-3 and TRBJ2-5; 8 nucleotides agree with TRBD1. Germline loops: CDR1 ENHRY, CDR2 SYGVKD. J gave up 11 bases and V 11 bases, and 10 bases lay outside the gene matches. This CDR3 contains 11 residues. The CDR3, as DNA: TGTGCCGCGGGACAGGCCCTGGGGCAGTACTTC. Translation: CAAGQALGQYF.

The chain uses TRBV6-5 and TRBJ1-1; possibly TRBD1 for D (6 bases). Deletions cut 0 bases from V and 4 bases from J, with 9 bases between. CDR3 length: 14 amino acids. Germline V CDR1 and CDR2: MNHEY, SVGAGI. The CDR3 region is CASSYSPGATEAFF. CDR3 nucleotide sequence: TGTGCCAGCAGTTACTCCCCAGGGGCCACTGAAGCTTTCTTT.

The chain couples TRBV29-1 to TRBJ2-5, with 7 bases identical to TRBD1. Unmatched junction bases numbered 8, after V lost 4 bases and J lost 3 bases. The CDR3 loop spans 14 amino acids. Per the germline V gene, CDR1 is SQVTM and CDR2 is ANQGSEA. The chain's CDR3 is CSVVRQGVEETQYF. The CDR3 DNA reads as TGCAGCGTTGTTAGGCAGGGGGTGGAAGAGACCCAGTACTTC.

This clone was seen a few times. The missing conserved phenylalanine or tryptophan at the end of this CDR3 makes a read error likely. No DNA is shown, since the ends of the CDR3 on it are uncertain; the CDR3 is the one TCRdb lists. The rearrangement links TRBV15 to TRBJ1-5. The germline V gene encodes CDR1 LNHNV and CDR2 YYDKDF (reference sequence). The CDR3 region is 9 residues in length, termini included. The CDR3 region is CATSREGRK.

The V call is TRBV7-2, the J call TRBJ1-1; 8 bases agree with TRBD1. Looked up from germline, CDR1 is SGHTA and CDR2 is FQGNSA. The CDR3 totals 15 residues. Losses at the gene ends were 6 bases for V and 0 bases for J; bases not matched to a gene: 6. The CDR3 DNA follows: TGTGCCAGCAGTTCGGACAGGGTTCTGAACACTGAAGCTTTCTTT. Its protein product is CASSSDRVLNTEAFF.

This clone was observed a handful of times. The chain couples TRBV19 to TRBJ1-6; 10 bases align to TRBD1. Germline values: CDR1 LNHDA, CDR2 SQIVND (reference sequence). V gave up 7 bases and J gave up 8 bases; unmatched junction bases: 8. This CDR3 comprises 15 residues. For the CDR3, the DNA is TGTGCCAGTAAACACCGACAGGGGGCGGATTCACCCCTCCACTTT. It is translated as CASKHRQGADSPLHF.

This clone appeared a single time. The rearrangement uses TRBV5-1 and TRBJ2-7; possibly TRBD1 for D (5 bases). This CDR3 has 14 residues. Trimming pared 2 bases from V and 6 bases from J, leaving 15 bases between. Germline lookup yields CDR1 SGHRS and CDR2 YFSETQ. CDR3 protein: CASSLEETVPEQYF. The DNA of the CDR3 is TGCGCCAGCAGCTTAGAGGAGACAGTGCCCGAGCAGTACTTC.

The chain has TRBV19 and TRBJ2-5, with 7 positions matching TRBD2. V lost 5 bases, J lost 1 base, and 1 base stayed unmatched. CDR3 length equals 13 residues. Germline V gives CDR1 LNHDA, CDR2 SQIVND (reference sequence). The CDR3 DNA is TGTGCCAGTAGTGGGAGGGTCCAAGAGACCCAGTACTTC. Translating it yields CASSGRVQETQYF.

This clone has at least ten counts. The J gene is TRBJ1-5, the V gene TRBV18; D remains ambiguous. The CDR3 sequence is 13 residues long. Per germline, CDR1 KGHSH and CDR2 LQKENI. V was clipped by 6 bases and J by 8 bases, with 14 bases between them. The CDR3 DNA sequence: TGTGCCAGCTCCCCAAGGTTGGGAGAGCCCCAGCATTTT. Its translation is CASSPRLGEPQHF.

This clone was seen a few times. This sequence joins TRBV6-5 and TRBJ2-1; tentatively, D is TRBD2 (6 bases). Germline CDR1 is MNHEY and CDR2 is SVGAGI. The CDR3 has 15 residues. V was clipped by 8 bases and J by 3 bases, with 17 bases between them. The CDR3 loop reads CASHSTGLVYNEQFF. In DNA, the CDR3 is TGTGCCAGCCATTCGACGGGACTGGTCTACAATGAGCAGTTCTTC.

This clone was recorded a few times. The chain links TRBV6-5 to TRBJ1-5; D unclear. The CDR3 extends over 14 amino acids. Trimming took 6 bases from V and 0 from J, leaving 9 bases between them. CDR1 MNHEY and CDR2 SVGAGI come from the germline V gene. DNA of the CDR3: TGTGCCAGCAGACAGTTGAATAGCAATCAGCCCCAGCATTTT. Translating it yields CASRQLNSNQPQHF.